Each of the 27 T cell receptor beta chains below was sequenced from the same sample in a study of blood T cell repertoires in COVID-19. Repertoires were generated with immunoSEQ multiplex PCR, while TCRdb's copy carries only in-frame clones and drops some. Here the sample spans fewer than 300,000 clones, 70% to 90% being singletons. Sequencing was done on a sample of peripheral blood. The receptors were sampled from a woman aged 45 to 65 with COVID-19, enrolled during active disease.

The rearrangement joins TRBV6-4 to TRBJ2-3, with 8 bases that match TRBD1. The J segment lost 4 bases and the V segment lost 3 bases, leaving 6 bases of the junction unmatched. There are 15 residues in the CDR3. In germline, CDR1 is MRHNA, CDR2 SNTAGT. The chain's CDR3 is CASSEFGQGPDTQYF. CDR3 DNA: TGTGCCAGCAGTGAGTTTGGACAGGGCCCAGATACGCAGTATTTT.

J is TRBJ2-7 and V is TRBV7-2; D gene ambiguous. Trimming removed 1 base at V and 0 bases at J, with 7 bases between. CDR3 length equals 14 residues. Germline CDR1 and CDR2: SGHTA and FQGNSA. This CDR3 is CASSLELVSYEQYF. The CDR3 DNA reads TGTGCCAGCAGCTTAGAGCTGGTCTCCTACGAGCAGTACTTC.

The J gene is TRBJ2-7, the V gene TRBV10-2; 9 nucleotides line up with TRBD2. The length of the CDR3 is 14 residues. V was clipped by 3 bases and J by 7 bases; unmatched bases: 7. The germline V gene has CDR1 WSHSY and CDR2 SAAADI. The CDR3 loop is CASSESSGRREQYF. The CDR3 nucleotides are TGCGCCAGCAGTGAAAGCAGCGGGAGGCGTGAGCAGTACTTC.

The chain carries TRBV25-1 and TRBJ1-1; 8 positions agree with TRBD1. The germline gives CDR1 MGHDK, CDR2 SYGVNS. Trimming removed 8 bases from V and 5 bases from J; junction bases left unmatched: 10. This CDR3 region has 14 residues. This CDR3 is CASGWTGKVTEAFF. The CDR3 DNA reads TGTGCCAGCGGATGGACAGGGAAGGTGACTGAAGCTTTCTTT. The full variable domain, in which reference TRBV25-1 and TRBJ1-1 provide the parts outside the CDR3, is EADIYQTPRYLVIGTGKKITLECSQTMGHDKMYWYQQDPGMELHLIHYSYGVNSTEKGDLSSESTVSRIRTEHFPLTLESARPSHTSQYLCASGWTGKVTEAFFGQGTRLTVV.

This clone was seen just once. The chain combines TRBV7-8 with TRBJ1-6; the D gene is possibly TRBD1 (6 bases). Germline V gene lookup returns CDR1 SGHVS and CDR2 FQNEAQ. CDR3 size: 15 residues. V lost 5 bases, J lost 4 bases, and 12 bases lay in between. CDR3 sequence: CASSRGQPYNSPLHF. CDR3 DNA: TGTGCCAGCAGCCGCGGACAGCCTTATAATTCACCCCTCCACTTT.

The V gene is TRBV27, the J gene TRBJ2-1, with TRBD1 matching over 9 bases. Trimming took 4 bases from V and 9 from J; bases not matched to a gene: 10. Germline V gene data show CDR1 as MNHEY and CDR2 as SMNVEV (reference sequence). This CDR3 is 15 amino acids long. The CDR3 loop is CASSSPGQGAVEQFF. The CDR3 DNA reads as TGTGCCAGCAGTTCTCCGGGACAGGGAGCAGTTGAGCAGTTCTTC.

The chain combines TRBV7-9 with TRBJ2-3; 12 bases are a match to TRBD2. J gave up 6 bases and V 5 bases, and 12 bases lay outside the gene matches. Per the germline V gene, CDR1 is SEHNR and CDR2 is FQNEAQ (reference sequence). This CDR3 spans 17 amino acids. The CDR3 is CASSKGASGRARDTQYF. The CDR3 DNA is TGTGCCAGCAGCAAAGGGGCTAGCGGGAGGGCCAGGGATACGCAGTATTTT. The full variable domain, in which reference TRBV7-9 and TRBJ2-3 provide the parts outside the CDR3, is DTGVSQNPRHKITKRGQNVTFRCDPISEHNRLYWYRQTLGQGPEFLTYFQNEAQLEKSRLLSDRFSAERPKGSFSTLEIQRTEQGDSAMYLCASSKGASGRARDTQYFGPGTRLTVL.

The V gene is TRBV30, the J gene TRBJ2-3; TRBD2 aligns across 11 bases. J lost 6 bases, V lost 2 bases, and 13 bases had no gene match. CDR3 length: 17 residues. Germline V CDR1 and CDR2: GTSNPN, SVGIG (reference sequence). The CDR3 is CAWSLPGLAGGGDTQYF. In nucleotides, the CDR3 is TGTGCCTGGAGTCTCCCCGGTCTAGCGGGAGGAGGGGATACGCAGTATTTT.

This clone was picked up one time. The chain employs TRBV19 and TRBJ2-3; the D gene is possibly TRBD1 (6 bases). Trimming removed 6 bases at V and 6 bases at J, with 16 bases between. The CDR3 is made up of 14 amino acids. Per the germline V gene, CDR1 is LNHDA and CDR2 is SQIVND (reference sequence). The CDR3 reads CASSQGLYGDTQYF. In nucleotides, the CDR3 is TGTGCCAGTAGCCAGGGGCTCTACGGGGATACGCAGTATTTT. The entire variable domain, with the rest obtained from reference TRBV19 and TRBJ2-3, is as follows: DGGITQSPKYLFRKEGQNVTLSCEQNLNHDAMYWYRQDPGQGLRLIYYSQIVNDFQKGDIAEGYSVSREKKESFPLTVTSAQKNPTAFYLCASSQGLYGDTQYFGPGTRLTVL.

The gene calls are TRBV19 and TRBJ2-1; possibly TRBD1 for D (5 bases). V dropped 10 bases and J dropped 1 base, with 20 bases sitting between them. The V gene's germline CDR1 is LNHDA and CDR2 SQIVND (reference sequence). This CDR3 is built from 16 residues. CDR3 nucleotide sequence: TGTGCCACTACAATCCTATGGACAAAATCCTACAATGAGCAGTTCTTC. It encodes CATTILWTKSYNEQFF.

This clone showed up just a few times. V and J are TRBV18 and TRBJ2-3; 8 bases match TRBD2. Trimming took 4 bases from V and 0 from J; bases not matched to a gene: 12. Germline V gives CDR1 KGHSH, CDR2 LQKENI. This CDR3 has 18 residues. CDR3 region: CASSRTLIAGLSTDTQYF. The CDR3 region has the DNA TGTGCCAGCTCACGGACACTAATAGCGGGACTTAGCACAGATACGCAGTATTTT.

This chain links TRBV7-9 with TRBJ2-7; 12 nucleotides line up with TRBD2. Losses at the gene ends were 1 base for V and 4 bases for J; bases not matched to a gene: 2. CDR1 is SEHNR, CDR2 FQNEAQ, per germline (reference sequence). The CDR3 is 15 residues long. Written as DNA, the CDR3 is TGTGCCAGCAGCTTAGTGACTAGCGGGAGTTACGAGCAGTACTTC. Residues: CASSLVTSGSYEQYF.

The chain carries TRBV19 and TRBJ1-2, with 8 positions matching TRBD1. J lost 5 bases, V lost 6 bases, and 5 bases had no gene match. The CDR3 loop spans 13 amino acids. Germline V lookup: CDR1 LNHDA, CDR2 SQIVND (reference sequence). The CDR3 reads CASRQTGEYGYTF. In DNA form, the CDR3 reads TGTGCCAGTAGACAGACAGGGGAGTATGGCTACACCTTC.

J is TRBJ1-2 and V is TRBV12-3 or TRBV12-4; TRBD1 aligns across 8 bases. The CDR3 contains 12 residues. The V and J ends lost 6 bases and 6 bases, in that order; junction bases with no gene match: 3. The CDR3: CASRGTGNGYTF. CDR3 sequence (DNA): TGTGCCAGCAGGGGGACAGGTAATGGCTACACCTTC.

The CDR3, as DNA: TGTGCCAGCAGCCTTGAGGTTCTACCTACTTCTGGAAACACCATATATTTT. It translates to CASSLEVLPTSGNTIYF. The rearrangement uses TRBV7-6 and TRBJ1-3; no definite D call. The CDR3 contains 17 residues. Trimming left V 5 bases short and J 1 base short, with 18 bases between. Germline V CDR1 and CDR2: SGHVS, FNYEAQ.

CDR3 DNA sequence: TGTGCCAGTAGTATTCGGACAGGGGGCATTGAGCAGTTCTTC. Its translation: CASSIRTGGIEQFF. The chain carries TRBV19 and TRBJ2-1, with 11 bases matching TRBD1. Per the germline V gene, CDR1 is LNHDA and CDR2 is SQIVND (reference sequence). The length of the CDR3 is 14 residues. V gave up 3 bases and J gave up 9 bases; unmatched junction bases: 4.

This chain uses TRBV4-3 with TRBJ2-3, with 11 bases that match TRBD1. V dropped 3 bases and J dropped 2; count of bases not matched to a gene: 10. Looked up from germline, CDR1 is LGHNA and CDR2 is YSLEER. The CDR3 sequence is 18 residues long. CDR3 in DNA: TGCGCCAGCAGCCATTCTCCCGGAGGACAGGGGGCCACAGATACGCAGTATTTT. Protein: CASSHSPGGQGATDTQYF.

This clone appeared once. The chain has TRBV18 and TRBJ1-1; 8 nucleotides match TRBD1. V was clipped by 4 bases and J by 3 bases; unmatched bases: 10. Germline values: CDR1 KGHSH, CDR2 LQKENI. The CDR3 covers 16 residues. The CDR3 DNA sequence: TGTGCCAGCTCACTGACAGGGGCGGCTGGGGACACTGAAGCTTTCTTT. It codes for CASSLTGAAGDTEAFF.

This chain uses TRBV4-1 with TRBJ1-5; perhaps TRBD1 as D (6 bases). The V end lost 3 bases, the J end lost 4 bases, and 16 bases lay between the germline ends. Germline V gene lookup returns CDR1 MGHRA and CDR2 YSYEKL. The CDR3 is 16 residues long. For the CDR3, the DNA is TGCGCCAGCAGCCAGACGGGACAATTTGGAAATCAGCCCCAGCATTTT. This gives the protein CASSQTGQFGNQPQHF.

The chain uses TRBV7-3 and TRBJ2-2; TRBD2 aligns across 8 bases. The J segment lost 5 bases and the V segment lost 1 base, leaving 9 bases of the junction unmatched. The CDR3 runs to 17 residues. Germline V gives CDR1 SGHTA, CDR2 FQGTGA. This chain's CDR3 is CASSLKGSGSSTGELFF. For the CDR3, the DNA is TGTGCCAGCAGCTTAAAGGGCAGCGGGAGTAGTACCGGGGAGCTGTTTTTT.

This sequence joins TRBV5-4 and TRBJ2-7; 9 bases are a match to TRBD2. This CDR3 region has 16 residues. V was pared by 2 bases and J by 5 bases, with 11 bases of the junction left unmatched. The germline V gene encodes CDR1 SGHNT and CDR2 YYREEE (reference sequence). CDR3 coding DNA: TGTGCCAGCAGCTTACCCTATGTAGCGGGAGTTCACGAGCAGTACTTC. This encodes CASSLPYVAGVHEQYF.

The genes are TRBV5-1 and TRBJ2-3, with TRBD1 matching 9 bases. Losses at the gene ends were 3 bases for V and 3 bases for J; bases not matched to a gene: 8. This CDR3 has 16 residues. Germline CDR1 SGHRS, CDR2 YFSETQ. The CDR3 protein is CASSSQTGGVTDTQYF. The CDR3 DNA reads TGCGCCAGCAGCTCCCAGACAGGGGGAGTAACAGATACGCAGTATTTT.

The chain combines TRBV9 with TRBJ1-5, with D possibly matching TRBD1 (5 bases). Trimming took off 5 bases at V and 0 bases at J, with 12 bases between the two ends. Germline V CDR1 and CDR2: SGDLS, YYNGEE. The CDR3 length is 15 residues. The CDR3 nucleotides are TGTGCCAGCAGTCCCCAGGGCGCTAGCAATCAGCCCCAGCATTTT. Translation: CASSPQGASNQPQHF.

This clone was counted once. The chain employs TRBV5-1 and TRBJ2-7; 11 bases align to TRBD2. Unmatched junction bases numbered 2, after V lost 3 bases and J lost 0 bases. The CDR3 runs to 15 residues. Germline loops: CDR1 SGHRS, CDR2 YFSETQ. CDR3 sequence reads: CASSSTSGSSYEQYF. The CDR3 DNA reads as TGCGCCAGCAGCTCTACTAGCGGGAGCTCCTACGAGCAGTACTTC.

On this clone: The same CDR3 arises from other DNA sequences in this sample as well. V and J are TRBV5-4 and TRBJ2-1, with 10 bases fitting TRBD1. The germline CDR1 and CDR2 sequences are SGHNT and YYREEE (reference sequence). The ends lost 4 bases at V and 4 bases at J; junction bases unmatched: 8. CDR3 length: 16 amino acids. CDR3 DNA sequence: TGTGCCAGCAGCCTAGGGGGGACAGGGGCTTACAATGAGCAGTTCTTC. Its translation is CASSLGGTGAYNEQFF.

The V call is TRBV5-1, the J call TRBJ2-1; 10 positions agree with TRBD2. The CDR3 spans 17 residues. V trimming: 0 bases; J trimming: 3 bases; junction bases outside the gene matches: 6. Per germline, CDR1 SGHRS and CDR2 YFSETQ. In nucleotides, the CDR3 is TGCGCCAGCAGCTTGGCCCCCCTAGCGGGGGTCTACAATGAGCAGTTCTTC. Translation: CASSLAPLAGVYNEQFF.

Comment on this clone: The junction and the germline gene differ at one end; a read error may be behind it. The chain uses TRBV6-1 and TRBJ2-3, with D unresolved. CDR1 MNHNS and CDR2 SASEGT come from the germline V gene. This CDR3 is built from 15 residues. CDR3 nucleotide sequence: TGTGCCAGCAGCGAAGCTAGAGTGACTACAGATACGCAGTATTTT. Translating it yields CASSEARVTTDTQYF.